This T cell receptor beta chain was profiled in a study of T-cell memory formation after mild COVID-19 (dated by TCRdb to about 2021). About the investigation overall: Most TCR sequence clusters were specific to one of the two donors. Two young, previously healthy adult volunteers made up the cohort, one male and one female. Longitudinal TCRalpha and TCRbeta repertoire sequencing tracked T-cell clones expanding and contracting after mild COVID-19 in a couple of donors. Points the paper makes about the study in general: Contracting CD4+ clones appeared mostly in the CM and EM memory subsets, whereas CD8+ clones were enriched in EMRA. Only a couple of mild cases were covered by the study, and larger cohorts that include severe cases with pre-infection samples were considered necessary. From day 15 to 85, contracting clones showed balanced CD4/CD8 phenotypes, whereas a second wave of clones that expanded from day 15 to 37 leaned towards CD4+. Whether the second-wave clones peaking on day 37 were SARS-CoV-2 specific was not confirmed. The detection of some responding clones in pre-infection memory suggests that pre-existing cross-reactive memory T cells joined the SARS-CoV-2 response.

PBMCs were isolated by Ficoll-Paque density gradient centrifugation. Sequenced using an Illumina NovaSeq 6000. Using 5'RACE with constant-segment primers, TCRalpha and TCRbeta cDNA libraries were constructed, with sample barcodes and unique molecular identifiers added in the process. RNA was extracted from every sample with Trizol reagent. The libraries were amplified in two PCR steps, and the second step added a second sample barcode and Illumina TruSeq adapters. Libraries were sequenced on an Illumina NovaSeq with 2 x 150 bp paired-end reads. Turning to the authors' computational methods: With migec v1.2.7, reads were demultiplexed and then collapsed into UMI-guided consensus sequences. Using mixcr v2.1.11, UMI consensuses were aligned to TRA and TRB V and J templates and then assembled into clonotypes. Clonotypes were classified as expanded or contracted when called significant by both edgeR and NoisET, with noise models trained on biological replicates. For edgeR calls, the thresholds were a false discovery rate-adjusted p below 0.01 and a log2 fold-change of 1. As an exploratory analysis of dynamics, max-normalized trajectories of the 1000 most abundant clonotypes were examined by PCA with hierarchical clustering. Separately sequenced CD4+ and CD8+ repertoires were used to assign the CD4 or CD8 phenotype of responding clones. TCRdb handled the public reads itself, with Q25 trimming in fastp and clone calling in MiXCR, and kept productive beta chains. Every CDR3 protein is listed once, alongside the most common genes and DNA of its rows. The V and J calls come from TCRdb's annotation, not from the publication. The sample records about 600,000 distinct CDR3 sequences, less than 25% of which are singletons. The biggest ten clones account for approximately 8.4% of the sample.

CDR1 and CDR2, looked up from the germline V gene (reference sequence), are SGHKS and YYEKEE. V sheds 4 bases and J sheds 1 base, leaving 17 bases between their ends. The CDR3 starts with the cysteine, ends with the phenylalanine, and has 16 residues. Only the CDR3 DNA is retained, 48 bases long and in frame from the first base. Notes on this clonotype: The target of this receptor is not known. Per-nucleotide qualities are absent, and no much larger clonotype sits a single base away.

The TCR was taken from an adult woman who had mild COVID-19 (a few samples of this study predate the infection). The sample titles of this study are shuffled in the database, so cell type and time point are left out; the donor was told from shared clones. Sequenced material: PBMCs or a T cell subset sorted from them (not recorded which). Rearrangement joined TRBV5-5 to TRBJ1-2; TRBD1 is possibly the D segment (6 matching bases). The CDR3 sequence is CASSTNRDTVNYGYTF. The sequence in DNA is TGTGCCAGCAGCACCAACCGGGACACCGTTAACTATGGCTACACCTTC.